The source of this TCR beta chain is a study of blood T cells in healthy people across ages. V shed 3 bases and J shed 5 bases, with 11 bases lying between them. CDR3 length: 14 residues. Through a sample-barcoded 5' primer and a J-beta primer mix, a second PCR was run for roughly 7 to 11 cycles. MiXCR, applied by TCRdb to the 5' RACE reads, yields one record per CDR3 protein. The table includes some 1.6 million distinct CDR3 sequences, around 36% detected once. This chain joins TRBV12-3 or TRBV12-4 and TRBJ2-1; D is possibly TRBD1 (6 bases). The sequencing input was blood. This receptor was taken from a woman under 40 in good health. This chain's CDR3 is CASSFQGPNNEQFF. The CDR3 region has the DNA TGTGCCAGCAGTTTTCAGGGGCCCAACAATGAGCAGTTCTTC.